Reported below is one TCR beta chain. This sample was included in a study of T cell changes during pregnancy in multiple sclerosis. Germline loops: CDR1 MDHEN, CDR2 SYDVKM. Trimming removed 6 bases at V and 6 bases at J, with 17 bases between. The length of the CDR3 is 14 residues. The method was immunoSEQ multiplex PCR; TCRdb's version includes in-frame clones alone and lacks a portion of them. The repertoire consists of approximately 130,000 clones, with about 95% occurring once and the leading ten covering roughly 0.44%. J is TRBJ1-1 and V is TRBV28; D gene uncertain. The material was peripheral blood, obtained after pregnancy. The TCR comes from a female donor with multiple sclerosis, enrolled in a pregnancy study. Here the CDR3 reads CASSLVEGIPEAFF. Written as DNA, the CDR3 is TGTGCCAGCAGCCTGGTGGAGGGAATCCCTGAAGCTTTCTTT.